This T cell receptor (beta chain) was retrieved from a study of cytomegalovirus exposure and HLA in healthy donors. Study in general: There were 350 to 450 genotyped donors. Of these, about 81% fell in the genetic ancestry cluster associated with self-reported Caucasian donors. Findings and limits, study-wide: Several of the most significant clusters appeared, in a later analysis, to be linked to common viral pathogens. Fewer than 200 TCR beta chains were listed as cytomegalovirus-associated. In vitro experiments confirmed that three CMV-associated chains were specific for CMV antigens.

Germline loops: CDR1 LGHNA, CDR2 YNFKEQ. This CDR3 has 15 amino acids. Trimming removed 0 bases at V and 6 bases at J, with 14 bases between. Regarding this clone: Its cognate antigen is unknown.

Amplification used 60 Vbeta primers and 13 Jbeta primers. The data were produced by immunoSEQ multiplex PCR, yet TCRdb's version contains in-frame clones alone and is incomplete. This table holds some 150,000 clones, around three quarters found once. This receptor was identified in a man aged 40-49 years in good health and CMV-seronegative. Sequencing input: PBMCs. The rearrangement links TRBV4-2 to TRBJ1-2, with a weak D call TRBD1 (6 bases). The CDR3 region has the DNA TGTGCCAGCAGCCAAGATTGGGGGAGGGGGAATGGCTACACCTTC. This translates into CASSQDWGRGNGYTF.